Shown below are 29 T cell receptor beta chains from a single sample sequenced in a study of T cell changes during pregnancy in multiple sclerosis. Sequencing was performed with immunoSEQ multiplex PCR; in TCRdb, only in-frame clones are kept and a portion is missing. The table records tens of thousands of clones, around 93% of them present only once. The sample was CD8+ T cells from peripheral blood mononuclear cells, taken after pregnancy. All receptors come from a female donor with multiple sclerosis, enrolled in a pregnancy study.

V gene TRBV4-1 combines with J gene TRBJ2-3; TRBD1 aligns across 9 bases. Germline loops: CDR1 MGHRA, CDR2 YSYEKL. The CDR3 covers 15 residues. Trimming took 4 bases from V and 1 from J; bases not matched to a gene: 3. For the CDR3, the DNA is TGCGCCAGCAGCCTGGGACAGGGTCGCACAGATACGCAGTATTTT. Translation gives CASSLGQGRTDTQYF.

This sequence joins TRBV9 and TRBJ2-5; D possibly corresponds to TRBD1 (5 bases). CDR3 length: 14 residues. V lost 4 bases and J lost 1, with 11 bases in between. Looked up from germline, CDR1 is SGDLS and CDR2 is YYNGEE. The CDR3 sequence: CASSSGHRQETQYF. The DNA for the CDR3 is TGTGCCAGCAGCTCCGGACACCGCCAAGAGACCCAGTACTTC. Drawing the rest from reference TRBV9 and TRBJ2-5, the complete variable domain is DSGVTQTPKHLITATGQRVTLRCSPRSGDLSVYWYQQSLDQGLQFLIQYYNGEERAKGNILERFSAQQFPDLHSELNLSSLELGDSALYFCASSSGHRQETQYFGPGTRLLVL.

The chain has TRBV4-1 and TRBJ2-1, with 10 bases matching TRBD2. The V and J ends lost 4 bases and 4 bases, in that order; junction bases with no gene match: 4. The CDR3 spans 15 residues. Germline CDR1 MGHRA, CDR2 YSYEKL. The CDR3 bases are TGCGCCAGCAGCCCAGGACTAGCGGAGTACAATGAGCAGTTCTTC. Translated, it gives CASSPGLAEYNEQFF.

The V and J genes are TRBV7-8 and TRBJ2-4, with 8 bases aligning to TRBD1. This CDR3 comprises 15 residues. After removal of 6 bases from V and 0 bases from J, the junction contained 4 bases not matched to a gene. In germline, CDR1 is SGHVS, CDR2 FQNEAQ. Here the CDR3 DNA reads TGTGCCAGCAGAGCAGGGGGCTCAGCCAAAAACATTCAGTACTTC. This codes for CASRAGGSAKNIQYF.

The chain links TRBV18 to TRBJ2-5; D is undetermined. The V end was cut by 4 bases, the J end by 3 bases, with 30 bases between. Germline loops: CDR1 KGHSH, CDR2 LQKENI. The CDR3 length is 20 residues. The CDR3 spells CASSHPIPGNILISEETQYF. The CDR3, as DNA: TGTGCCAGCTCACACCCAATTCCAGGCAATATCCTGATTTCGGAAGAGACCCAGTACTTC.

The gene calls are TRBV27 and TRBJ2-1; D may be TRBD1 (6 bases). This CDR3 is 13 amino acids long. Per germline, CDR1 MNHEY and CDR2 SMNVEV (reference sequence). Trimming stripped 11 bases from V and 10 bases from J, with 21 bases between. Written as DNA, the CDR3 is TGTGCCTGCCGCGCCGGCGGTGGGGGCGAGCAGTTCTTC. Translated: CACRAGGGGEQFF.

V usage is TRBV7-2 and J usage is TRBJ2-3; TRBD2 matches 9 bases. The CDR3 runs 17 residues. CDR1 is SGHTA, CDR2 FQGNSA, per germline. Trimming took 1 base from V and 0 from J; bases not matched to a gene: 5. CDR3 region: CASSLDGLAGSTDTQYF. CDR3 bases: TGTGCCAGCAGCTTAGATGGCCTAGCGGGAAGCACAGATACGCAGTATTTT.

The CDR3 reads CASRFQAGVSYNEQFF. In DNA, the CDR3 is TGTGCCAGCAGATTCCAAGCGGGAGTTTCCTACAATGAGCAGTTCTTC. This chain uses TRBV27 with TRBJ2-1; 8 bases align to TRBD2. The CDR3 contains 16 residues. Germline lookup yields CDR1 MNHEY and CDR2 SMNVEV (reference sequence). V was pared by 6 bases and J by 1 base, with 8 bases of the junction left unmatched.

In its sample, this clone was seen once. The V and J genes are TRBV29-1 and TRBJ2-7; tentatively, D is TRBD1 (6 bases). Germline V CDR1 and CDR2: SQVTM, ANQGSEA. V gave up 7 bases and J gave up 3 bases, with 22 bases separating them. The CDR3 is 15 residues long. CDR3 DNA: TGCAGCGCCCTTAGGACGGCCAGGGGACACTACGAGCAGTACTTC. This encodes CSALRTARGHYEQYF.

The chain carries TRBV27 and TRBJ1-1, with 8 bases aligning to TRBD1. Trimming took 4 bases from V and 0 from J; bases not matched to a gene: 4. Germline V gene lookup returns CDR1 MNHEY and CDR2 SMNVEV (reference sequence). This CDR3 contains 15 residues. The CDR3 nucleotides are TGTGCCAGCAGTTCGGGACAGGCGTTGAACACTGAAGCTTTCTTT. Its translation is CASSSGQALNTEAFF.

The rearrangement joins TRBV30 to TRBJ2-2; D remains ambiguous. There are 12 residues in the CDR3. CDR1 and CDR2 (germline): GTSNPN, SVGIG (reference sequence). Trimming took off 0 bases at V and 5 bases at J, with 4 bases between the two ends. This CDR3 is CAWSVMTGELFF. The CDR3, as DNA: TGTGCCTGGAGTGTCATGACCGGGGAGCTGTTTTTT.

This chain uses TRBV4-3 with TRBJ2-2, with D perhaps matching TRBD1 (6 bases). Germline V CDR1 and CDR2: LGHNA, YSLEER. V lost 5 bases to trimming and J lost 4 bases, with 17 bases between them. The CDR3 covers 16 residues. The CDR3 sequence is CASSYAQGRGTGELFF. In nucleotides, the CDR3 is TGCGCCAGCAGCTACGCACAGGGTAGGGGCACCGGGGAGCTGTTTTTT.

The CDR3 region has the DNA TGCAGCGTTGTCCCGGCCAGGACTGAGACCCAGTACTTC. This sequence encodes CSVVPARTETQYF. The J gene is TRBJ2-5, the V gene TRBV29-1, with D possibly matching TRBD2 (5 bases). The CDR3 has 13 residues. V dropped 4 bases and J dropped 5 bases, with 14 bases sitting between them. Per germline, CDR1 SQVTM and CDR2 ANQGSEA.

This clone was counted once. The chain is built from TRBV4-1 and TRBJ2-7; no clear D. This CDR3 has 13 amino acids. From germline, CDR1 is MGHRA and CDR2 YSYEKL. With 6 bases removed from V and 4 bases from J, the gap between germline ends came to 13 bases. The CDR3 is CASSGRISYEQYF. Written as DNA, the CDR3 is TGCGCCAGCAGTGGGCGAATCTCTTACGAGCAGTACTTC.

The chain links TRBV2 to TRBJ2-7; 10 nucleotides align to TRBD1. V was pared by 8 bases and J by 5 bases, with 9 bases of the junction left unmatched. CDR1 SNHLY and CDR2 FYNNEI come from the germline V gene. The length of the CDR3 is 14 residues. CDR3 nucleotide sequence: TGTGCCAGCCTTTCCCCGGGACAGGGGAACGAGCAGTACTTC. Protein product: CASLSPGQGNEQYF.

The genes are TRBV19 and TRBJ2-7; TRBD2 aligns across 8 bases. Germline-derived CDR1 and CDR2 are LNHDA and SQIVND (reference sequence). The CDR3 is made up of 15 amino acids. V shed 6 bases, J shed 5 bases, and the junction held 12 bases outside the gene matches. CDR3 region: CASSESGTRGHEQYF. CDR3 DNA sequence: TGTGCCAGTAGCGAATCCGGGACTAGGGGCCACGAGCAGTACTTC.

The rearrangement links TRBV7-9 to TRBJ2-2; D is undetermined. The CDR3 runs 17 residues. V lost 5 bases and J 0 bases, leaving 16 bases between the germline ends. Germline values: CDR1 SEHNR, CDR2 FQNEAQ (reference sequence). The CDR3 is CASSPLARQTNTGELFF. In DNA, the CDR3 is TGTGCCAGCAGCCCACTCGCCCGACAAACGAACACCGGGGAGCTGTTTTTT.

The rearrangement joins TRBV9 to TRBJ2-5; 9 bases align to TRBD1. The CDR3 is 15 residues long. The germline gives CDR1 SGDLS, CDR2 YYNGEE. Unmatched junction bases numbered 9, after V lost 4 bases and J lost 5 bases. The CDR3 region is CASSPPGTGSETQYF. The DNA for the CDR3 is TGTGCCAGCAGCCCTCCCGGGACAGGGTCGGAGACCCAGTACTTC.

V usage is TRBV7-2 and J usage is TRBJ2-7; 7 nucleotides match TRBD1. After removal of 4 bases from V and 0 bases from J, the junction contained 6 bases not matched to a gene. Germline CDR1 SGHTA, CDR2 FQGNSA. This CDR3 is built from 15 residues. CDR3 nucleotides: TGTGCCAGCAGCTGGGGACAGTCCCCCTCCTACGAGCAGTACTTC. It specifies CASSWGQSPSYEQYF.

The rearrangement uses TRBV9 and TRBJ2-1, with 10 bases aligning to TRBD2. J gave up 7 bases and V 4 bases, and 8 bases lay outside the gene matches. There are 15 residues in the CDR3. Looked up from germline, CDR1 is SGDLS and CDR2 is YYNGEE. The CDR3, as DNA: TGTGCCAGCAGCTTAGAGGCTAGCGGGAGAAATGAGCAGTTCTTC. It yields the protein CASSLEASGRNEQFF.

The CDR3 protein is CASSQDLAGGLEETQYF. For the CDR3, the DNA is TGCGCCAGCAGCCAAGATCTAGCGGGGGGATTGGAGGAGACCCAGTACTTC. The chain recombines TRBV4-3 with TRBJ2-5; TRBD2 agrees at 11 bases. Germline CDR1 reads LGHNA; CDR2 reads YSLEER. The junction had 8 bases not matched to a gene; V was cut back by 0 bases and J by 5 bases. The length of the CDR3 is 17 residues.

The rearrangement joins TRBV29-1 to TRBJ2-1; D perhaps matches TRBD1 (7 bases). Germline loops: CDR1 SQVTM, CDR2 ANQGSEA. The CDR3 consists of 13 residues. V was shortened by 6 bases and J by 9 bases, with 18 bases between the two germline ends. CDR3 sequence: CSVRGDRAGEQFF. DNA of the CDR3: TGCAGCGTCCGAGGGGACAGAGCGGGTGAGCAGTTCTTC.

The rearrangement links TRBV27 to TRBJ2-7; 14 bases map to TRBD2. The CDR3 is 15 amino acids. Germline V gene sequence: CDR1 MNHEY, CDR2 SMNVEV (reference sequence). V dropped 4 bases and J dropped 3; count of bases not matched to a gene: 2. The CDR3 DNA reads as TGTGCCAGCAGTTGGGGACTAGCGGGAGTCTACGAGCAGTACTTC. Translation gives CASSWGLAGVYEQYF.

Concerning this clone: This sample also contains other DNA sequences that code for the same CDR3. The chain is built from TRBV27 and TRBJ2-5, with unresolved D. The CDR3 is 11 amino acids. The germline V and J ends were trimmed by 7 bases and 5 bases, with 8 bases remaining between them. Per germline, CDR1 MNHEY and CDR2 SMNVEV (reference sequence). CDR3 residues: CASTLGETQYF. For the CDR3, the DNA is TGTGCCAGCACCCTCGGGGAGACCCAGTACTTC.

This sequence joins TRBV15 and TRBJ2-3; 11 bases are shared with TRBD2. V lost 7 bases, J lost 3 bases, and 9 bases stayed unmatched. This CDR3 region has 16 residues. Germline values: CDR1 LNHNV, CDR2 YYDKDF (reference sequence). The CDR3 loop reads CATKINSGGATDTQYF. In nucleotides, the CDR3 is TGTGCCACCAAAATAAATAGCGGGGGGGCGACAGATACGCAGTATTTT. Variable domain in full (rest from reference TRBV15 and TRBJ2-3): DAMVIQNPRYQVTQFGKPVTLSCSQTLNHNVMYWYQQKSSQAPKLLFHYYDKDFNNEADTPDNFQSRRPNTSFCFLDIRSPGLGDTAMYLCATKINSGGATDTQYFGPGTRLTVL.

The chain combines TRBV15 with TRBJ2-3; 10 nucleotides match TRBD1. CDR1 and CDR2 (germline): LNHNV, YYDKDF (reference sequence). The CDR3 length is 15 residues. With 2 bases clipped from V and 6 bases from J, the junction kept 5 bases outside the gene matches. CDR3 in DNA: TGTGCCACCAGCAGATGGACAGGGGGAACTGATACGCAGTATTTT. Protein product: CATSRWTGGTDTQYF.

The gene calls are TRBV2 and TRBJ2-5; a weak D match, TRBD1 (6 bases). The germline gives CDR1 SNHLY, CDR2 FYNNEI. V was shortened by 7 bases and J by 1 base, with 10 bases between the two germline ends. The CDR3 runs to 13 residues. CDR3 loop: CASIGQLQETQYF. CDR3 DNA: TGTGCCAGCATCGGACAGCTCCAAGAGACCCAGTACTTC.

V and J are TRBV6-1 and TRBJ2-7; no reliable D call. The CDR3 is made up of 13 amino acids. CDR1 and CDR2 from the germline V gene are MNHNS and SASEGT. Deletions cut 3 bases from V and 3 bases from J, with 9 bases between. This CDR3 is CASSEVRNYEQYF. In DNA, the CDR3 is TGTGCCAGCAGTGAGGTGAGGAACTACGAGCAGTACTTC.

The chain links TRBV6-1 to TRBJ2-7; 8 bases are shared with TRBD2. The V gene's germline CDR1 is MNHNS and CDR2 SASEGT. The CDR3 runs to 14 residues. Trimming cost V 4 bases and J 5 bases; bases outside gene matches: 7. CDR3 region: CASSAGLALDEQYF. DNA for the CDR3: TGTGCCAGCAGTGCCGGACTAGCTCTCGACGAGCAGTACTTC.